This TCR beta chain comes out of a study of blood T cell repertoires in COVID-19. About the research overall: The origin of the acute and convalescent COVID-19 samples was the United States, Italy and Spain. Sample material is recorded as cDNA or gDNA derived from T cells, B-cell-depleted T cells, or PBMCs.

Germline V lookup: CDR1 SQVTM, CDR2 ANQGSEA. Trimming removed 6 bases at V and 2 bases at J, with 17 bases between. CDR3 length: 14 residues. TCRdb's copy holds only in-frame clones and misses some; the assay was immunoSEQ multiplex PCR. The repertoire consists of under 75,000 clones, with approximately 81% occurring once and the leading ten covering 28%. The V and J genes are TRBV29-1 and TRBJ2-7, with D unresolved. This receptor was taken from an elderly woman with active or convalescent COVID-19. Sequenced: peripheral blood. The CDR3 loop reads CSVAGSGIPYEQYF. CDR3 coding DNA: TGCAGCGTGGCAGGTTCAGGAATACCCTACGAGCAGTACTTC.